The 14 T cell receptor beta chains given below trace back to one sample, sequenced in a study of cytomegalovirus exposure and HLA in healthy donors. The PCR used 60 Vbeta and 13 Jbeta primers. This table comes from immunoSEQ multiplex PCR, and its TCRdb copy is limited to in-frame clones, with some not included. The data show nearly 110,000 clones, 65% to 80% seen once. The sample was PBMCs. Every receptor here comes from a male donor in good health and CMV-seropositive.

The V gene is TRBV4-1, the J gene TRBJ2-2; a weak D match, TRBD1 (5 bases). There are 17 residues in the CDR3. In germline, CDR1 is MGHRA, CDR2 YSYEKL. V was cut by 4 bases and J by 1 base, with 16 bases left in between. CDR3 sequence reads: CASSLLLVGENTGELFF. The CDR3 DNA reads TGCGCCAGCAGCCTTCTGTTGGTAGGGGAGAACACCGGGGAGCTGTTTTTT.

The rearrangement links TRBV28 to TRBJ1-5, with D uncertain. CDR3 length: 14 residues. V was trimmed by 2 bases and J by 0 bases, leaving 5 bases between them. Germline V lookup: CDR1 MDHEN, CDR2 SYDVKM. Here the CDR3 DNA reads TGTGCCAGCAGTTTAGCCTATAGCAATCAGCCCCAGCATTTT. Protein: CASSLAYSNQPQHF.

The V and J genes are TRBV15 and TRBJ2-7; no clear D gene. This CDR3 has 14 amino acids. The germline gives CDR1 LNHNV, CDR2 YYDKDF (reference sequence). V was clipped by 1 base and J by 2 bases, with 9 bases between them. The chain's CDR3 is CATSRVHSPYEQYF. For the CDR3, the DNA is TGTGCCACCAGCAGAGTTCACAGTCCCTACGAGCAGTACTTC.

The V and J genes are TRBV29-1 and TRBJ1-1; no definite D call. The CDR3 has 14 residues. Germline CDR1 and CDR2: SQVTM and ANQGSEA. Trimming took off 6 bases at V and 6 bases at J, with 20 bases between the two ends. CDR3 in amino acids: CSVSHDPQGAEAFF. CDR3 bases: TGCAGCGTGAGCCATGATCCCCAAGGAGCTGAAGCTTTCTTT.

This clone has just a few counts. V gene TRBV6-1 combines with J gene TRBJ2-1; a possible D gene is TRBD1 (6 bases). The CDR3 is 14 residues long. V lost 9 bases and J 2 bases, leaving 14 bases between the germline ends. Germline CDR1 reads MNHNS; CDR2 reads SASEGT. This CDR3 is CARPTGYPYNEQFF. The CDR3 DNA is TGTGCCAGACCTACAGGGTACCCCTACAATGAGCAGTTCTTC.

This chain uses TRBV4-3 with TRBJ2-2; 12 nucleotides line up with TRBD1. Germline V gene data show CDR1 as LGHNA and CDR2 as YSLEER. The CDR3 runs 17 residues. Trimming removed 1 base from V and 4 bases from J; junction bases left unmatched: 4. CDR3: CASSQGGTGGSTGELFF. Written as DNA, the CDR3 is TGCGCCAGCAGCCAAGGGGGGACAGGGGGCAGCACCGGGGAGCTGTTTTTT.

The chain has TRBV9 and TRBJ1-3; 9 bases are shared with TRBD1. Germline-derived CDR1 and CDR2 are SGDLS and YYNGEE. The CDR3 is 18 residues long. The V and J ends lost 3 bases and 2 bases, in that order; junction bases with no gene match: 12. CDR3 region: CASSETPGTGRTGNTIYF. The DNA of the CDR3 is TGTGCCAGCAGCGAGACGCCTGGGACAGGGAGAACTGGAAACACCATATATTTT.

This clone was seen only a few times. This sequence joins TRBV27 and TRBJ1-2; 7 bases match TRBD1. With V trimmed by 5 bases and J by 1 base, 1 base remained unmatched. The length of the CDR3 is 13 residues. Germline CDR1 MNHEY, CDR2 SMNVEV (reference sequence). The CDR3 loop is CASSQGDNYGYTF. The CDR3 DNA is TGTGCCAGCAGTCAGGGGGATAACTATGGCTACACCTTC.

The chain combines TRBV5-4 with TRBJ2-2; no clear D. CDR3 length: 12 amino acids. The V and J ends lost 3 bases and 3 bases respectively, with 3 bases between them. Per germline, CDR1 SGHNT and CDR2 YYREEE (reference sequence). The CDR3 here is CASSSYTGELFF. CDR3 DNA sequence: TGTGCCAGCAGCTCCTACACCGGGGAGCTGTTTTTT.

CDR3 in DNA: TGTGCCAGCAGTCCCAGGGACAGACTAAAGAATCAGCCCCAGCATTTT. It encodes CASSPRDRLKNQPQHF. This chain joins TRBV28 and TRBJ1-5, with 7 nucleotides matching TRBD1. There are 16 residues in the CDR3. CDR1 MDHEN and CDR2 SYDVKM come from the germline V gene. V trimming: 5 bases; J trimming: 4 bases; junction bases outside the gene matches: 11.

The V call is TRBV30, the J call TRBJ2-2, with 11 bases that match TRBD1. This CDR3 spans 15 amino acids. Trimming removed 4 bases from V and 7 bases from J; junction bases left unmatched: 8. Germline CDR1 and CDR2: GTSNPN and SVGIG (reference sequence). The CDR3 nucleotides read TGTGCCTGGACCCGGACAGGGGGCGCCGTCGGGGAGCTGTTTTTT. Amino acid sequence: CAWTRTGGAVGELFF.

V is TRBV30 and J is TRBJ2-1, with 8 bases that match TRBD1. The trim removed 2 bases at V and 4 bases at J, leaving 4 bases unmatched. The V gene's germline CDR1 is GTSNPN and CDR2 SVGIG (reference sequence). This CDR3 has 14 residues. CDR3 coding DNA: TGTGCCTGGAGTCCGAGGACAGGGTACAATGAGCAGTTCTTC. Protein sequence: CAWSPRTGYNEQFF.

V is TRBV7-6 and J is TRBJ2-1; 11 bases match TRBD2. The CDR3 totals 18 residues. Trimming took 5 bases from V and 2 from J; bases not matched to a gene: 11. Germline values: CDR1 SGHVS, CDR2 FNYEAQ. CDR3 residues: CASSPSGTSGQPYNEQFF. The CDR3 DNA reads as TGTGCCAGCAGCCCGTCCGGGACTAGCGGACAACCCTACAATGAGCAGTTCTTC. Full variable domain (rest looked up from reference TRBV7-6 and TRBJ2-1): GAGVSQSPRYKVTKRGQDVALRCDPISGHVSLYWYRQALGQGPEFLTYFNYEAQQDKSGLPNDRFSAERPEGSISTLTIQRTEQRDSAMYRCASSPSGTSGQPYNEQFFGPGTRLTVL.

The chain recombines TRBV2 with TRBJ2-7; D unresolved. The CDR3 consists of 14 residues. Germline lookup yields CDR1 SNHLY and CDR2 FYNNEI. Between the trimmed V and J ends, which lost 7 bases and 2 bases, there was a span of 15 bases. CDR3: CASITQEKTYEQYF. Written as DNA, the CDR3 is TGTGCCAGCATTACCCAGGAAAAGACCTACGAGCAGTACTTC.